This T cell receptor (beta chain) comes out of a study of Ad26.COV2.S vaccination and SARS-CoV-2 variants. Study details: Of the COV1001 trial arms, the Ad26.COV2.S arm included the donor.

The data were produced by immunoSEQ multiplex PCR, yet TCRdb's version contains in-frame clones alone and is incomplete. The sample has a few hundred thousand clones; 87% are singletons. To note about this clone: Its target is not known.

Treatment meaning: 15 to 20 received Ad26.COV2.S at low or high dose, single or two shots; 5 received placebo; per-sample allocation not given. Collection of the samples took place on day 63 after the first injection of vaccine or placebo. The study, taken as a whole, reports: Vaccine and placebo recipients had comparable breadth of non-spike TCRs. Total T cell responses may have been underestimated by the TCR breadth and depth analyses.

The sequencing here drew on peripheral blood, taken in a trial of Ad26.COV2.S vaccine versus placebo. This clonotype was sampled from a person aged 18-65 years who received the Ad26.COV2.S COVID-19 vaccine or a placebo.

CDR3 DNA: TGTGCCAGTAGTATTGGGCTAGCGGGGATGATCTCCGGGGAGCTGTTTTTT. This translates into CASSIGLAGMISGELFF. The chain has TRBV19 and TRBJ2-2, with 9 bases aligning to TRBD2. CDR1 is LNHDA, CDR2 SQIVND, per germline (reference sequence). Losses at the gene ends were 3 bases for V and 6 bases for J; bases not matched to a gene: 11. CDR3 length: 17 amino acids.